This entry concerns a single T cell receptor (beta chain). Its antigen is still unknown. Sequencing was performed with immunoSEQ multiplex PCR; in TCRdb, only in-frame clones are kept and a portion is missing. The table includes more than 85,000 clones, about 86% detected once. The sample comes from a study of T cell responses to AZD1222 COVID-19 vaccine. General study findings and limits: Among the donors, most were white British and more were female, and clonal diversity was possibly underestimated.

The receptor was derived from an adult in good health. Specimen: peripheral blood, collected on day 0 of AZD1222 vaccination.

CDR3 region: CASSLEGQFYEQYF. CDR3 in DNA: TGTGCCAGCAGCTTAGAGGGACAGTTCTACGAGCAGTACTTC. The V gene is TRBV7-9, the J gene TRBJ2-7, with TRBD1 identical over 7 bases. The CDR3 sequence is 14 residues long. In germline, CDR1 is SEHNR, CDR2 FQNEAQ (reference sequence). V lost 1 base, J lost 3 bases, and 3 bases stayed unmatched.